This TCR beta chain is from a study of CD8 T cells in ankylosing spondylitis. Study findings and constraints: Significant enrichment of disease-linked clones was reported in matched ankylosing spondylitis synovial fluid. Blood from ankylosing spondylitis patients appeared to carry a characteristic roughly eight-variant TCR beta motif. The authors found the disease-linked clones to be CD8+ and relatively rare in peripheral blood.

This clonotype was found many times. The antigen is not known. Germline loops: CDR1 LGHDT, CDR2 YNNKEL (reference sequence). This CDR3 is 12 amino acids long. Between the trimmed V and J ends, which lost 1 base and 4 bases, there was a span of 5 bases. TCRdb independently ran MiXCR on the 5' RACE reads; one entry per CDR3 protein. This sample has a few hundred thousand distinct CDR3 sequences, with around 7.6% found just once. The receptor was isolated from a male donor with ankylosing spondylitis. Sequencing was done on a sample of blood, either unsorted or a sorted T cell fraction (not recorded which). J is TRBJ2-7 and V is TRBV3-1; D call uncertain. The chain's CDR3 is CASSQGDYEQYF. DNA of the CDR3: TGTGCCAGCAGCCAAGGTGATTACGAGCAGTACTTC.